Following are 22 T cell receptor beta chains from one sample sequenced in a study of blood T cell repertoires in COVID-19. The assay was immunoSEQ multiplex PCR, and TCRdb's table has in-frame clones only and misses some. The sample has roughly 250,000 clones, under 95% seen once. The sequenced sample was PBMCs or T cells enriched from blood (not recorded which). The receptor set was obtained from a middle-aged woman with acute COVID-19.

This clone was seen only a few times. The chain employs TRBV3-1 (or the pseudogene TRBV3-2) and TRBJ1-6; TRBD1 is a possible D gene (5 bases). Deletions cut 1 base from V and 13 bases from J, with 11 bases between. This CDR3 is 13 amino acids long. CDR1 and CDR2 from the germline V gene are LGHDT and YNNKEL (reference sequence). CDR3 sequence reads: CASSQGQSRPLHF. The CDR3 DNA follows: TGTGCCAGCAGCCAAGGACAGTCTAGGCCCCTCCACTTT.

The CDR3 protein is CASSRERGNSPLHF. The CDR3 coding sequence is TGTGCCAGCAGTAGGGAACGGGGTAATTCACCCCTCCACTTT. The chain has TRBV6-5 and TRBJ1-6, with unresolved D. The V end was cut by 5 bases, the J end by 6 bases, with 11 bases between. The CDR3 is 14 amino acids. Per the germline V gene, CDR1 is MNHEY and CDR2 is SVGAGI.

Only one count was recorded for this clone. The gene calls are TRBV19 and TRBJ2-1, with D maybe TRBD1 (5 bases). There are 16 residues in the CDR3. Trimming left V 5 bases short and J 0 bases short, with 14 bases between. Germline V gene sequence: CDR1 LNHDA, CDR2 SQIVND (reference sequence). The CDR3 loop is CASSLQDRLSYNEQFF. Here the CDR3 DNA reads TGTGCCAGTAGTCTGCAAGACAGACTCTCCTACAATGAGCAGTTCTTC.

This chain's CDR3 is CASSGDSRKSLAKNIQYF. The CDR3 region has the DNA TGTGCCAGCAGCGGGGACAGCAGAAAATCGCTAGCCAAAAACATTCAGTACTTC. J is TRBJ2-4 and V is TRBV9; 7 bases map to TRBD1. There are 18 residues in the CDR3. CDR1 and CDR2 (germline): SGDLS, YYNGEE. J gave up 0 bases and V 3 bases, and 12 bases lay outside the gene matches.

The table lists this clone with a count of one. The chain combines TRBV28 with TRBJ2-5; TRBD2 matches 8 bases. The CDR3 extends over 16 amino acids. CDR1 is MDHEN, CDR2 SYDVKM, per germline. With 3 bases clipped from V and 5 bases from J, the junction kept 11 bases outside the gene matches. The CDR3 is CASSLGGLEGWETQYF. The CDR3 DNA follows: TGTGCCAGCAGTTTGGGGGGACTAGAGGGCTGGGAGACCCAGTACTTC. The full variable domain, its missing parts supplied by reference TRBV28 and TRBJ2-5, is DVKVTQSSRYLVKRTGEKVFLECVQDMDHENMFWYRQDPGLGLRLIYFSYDVKMKEKGDIPEGYSVSREKKERFSLILESASTNQTSMYLCASSLGGLEGWETQYFGPGTRLLVL.

CDR3 residues: CASSWEANYGYTF. As DNA, the CDR3 is TGTGCCAGCTCGTGGGAGGCTAACTATGGCTACACCTTC. V usage is TRBV19 and J usage is TRBJ1-2; D ambiguous. CDR3 length equals 13 residues. The V end was cut by 9 bases, the J end by 0 bases, with 11 bases between. CDR1 is LNHDA, CDR2 SQIVND, per germline (reference sequence).

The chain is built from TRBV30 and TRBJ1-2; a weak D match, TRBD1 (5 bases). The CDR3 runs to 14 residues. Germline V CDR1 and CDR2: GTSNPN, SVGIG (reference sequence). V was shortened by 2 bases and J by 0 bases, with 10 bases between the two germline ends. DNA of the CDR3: TGTGCCTGGAGTAAAAGGGGTACTAACTATGGCTACACCTTC. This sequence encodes CAWSKRGTNYGYTF.

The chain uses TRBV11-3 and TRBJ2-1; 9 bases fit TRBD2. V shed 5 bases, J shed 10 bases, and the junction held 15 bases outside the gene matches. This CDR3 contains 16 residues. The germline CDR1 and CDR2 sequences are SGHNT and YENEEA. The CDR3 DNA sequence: TGTGCCAGCAGCCCAAATGTGGGAGCGGGAGGCCGGGAGCAGTTCTTC. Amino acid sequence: CASSPNVGAGGREQFF.

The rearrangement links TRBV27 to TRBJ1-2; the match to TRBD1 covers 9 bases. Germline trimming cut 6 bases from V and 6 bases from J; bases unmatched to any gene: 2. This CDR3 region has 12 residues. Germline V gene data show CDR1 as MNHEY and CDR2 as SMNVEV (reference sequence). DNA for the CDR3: TGTGCCAGCAGGGACAGGGGTCATGGCTACACCTTC. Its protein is CASRDRGHGYTF.

CDR3 protein: CASSYSAGLKTQYF. The DNA of the CDR3 is TGTGCCAGCAGTTACTCGGCGGGACTAAAGACCCAGTACTTC. The chain has TRBV6-5 and TRBJ2-5, with 7 bases aligning to TRBD2. The trim removed 0 bases at V and 6 bases at J, leaving 4 bases unmatched. From germline, CDR1 is MNHEY and CDR2 SVGAGI. This CDR3 is 14 amino acids long.

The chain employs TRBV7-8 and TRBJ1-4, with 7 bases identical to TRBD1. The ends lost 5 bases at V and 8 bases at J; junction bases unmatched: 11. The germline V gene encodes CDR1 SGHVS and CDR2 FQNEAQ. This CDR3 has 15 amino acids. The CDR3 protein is CASSIRQGLGEKLFF. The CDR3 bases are TGTGCCAGCAGCATCAGACAGGGACTGGGCGAAAAACTGTTTTTT. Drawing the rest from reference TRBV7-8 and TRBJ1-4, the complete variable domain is GAGVSQSPRYKVAKRGQDVALRCDPISGHVSLFWYQQALGQGPEFLTYFQNEAQLDKSGLPSDRFFAERPEGSVSTLKIQRTQQEDSAVYLCASSIRQGLGEKLFFGSGTQLSVL.

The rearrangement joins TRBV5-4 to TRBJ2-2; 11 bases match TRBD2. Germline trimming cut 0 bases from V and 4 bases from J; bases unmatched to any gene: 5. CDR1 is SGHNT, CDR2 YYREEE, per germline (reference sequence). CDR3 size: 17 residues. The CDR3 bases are TGTGCCAGCAGCTTGGCGTCTAGCGGGGGGAGCACCGGGGAGCTGTTTTTT. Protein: CASSLASSGGSTGELFF.

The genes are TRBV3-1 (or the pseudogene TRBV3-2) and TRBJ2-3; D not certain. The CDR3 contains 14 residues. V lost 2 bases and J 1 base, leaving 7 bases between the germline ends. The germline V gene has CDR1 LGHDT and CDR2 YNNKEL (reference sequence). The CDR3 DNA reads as TGTGCCAGCAGCCAACTTACGGGCACAGATACGCAGTATTTT. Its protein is CASSQLTGTDTQYF.

CDR3 amino acids: CASSQGGGPETQYF. The DNA for the CDR3 is TGTGCCAGCTCACAGGGCGGAGGGCCAGAGACCCAGTACTTC. The rearrangement links TRBV18 to TRBJ2-5; weak D call: TRBD2 (6 bases). The germline gives CDR1 KGHSH, CDR2 LQKENI. This CDR3 comprises 14 residues. V gave up 4 bases and J gave up 4 bases, with 13 bases separating them.

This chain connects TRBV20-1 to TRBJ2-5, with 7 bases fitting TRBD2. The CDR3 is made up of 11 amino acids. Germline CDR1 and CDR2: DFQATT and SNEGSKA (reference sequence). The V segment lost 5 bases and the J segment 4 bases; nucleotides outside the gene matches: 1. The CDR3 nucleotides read TGCAGTGCTTGGGGGGGAGAGACCCAGTACTTC. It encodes CSAWGGETQYF.

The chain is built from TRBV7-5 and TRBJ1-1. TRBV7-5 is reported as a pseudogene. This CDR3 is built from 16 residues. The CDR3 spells CARSPNPLGEYTEAFF. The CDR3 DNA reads TGTGCCAGAAGCCCAAATCCCCTCGGGGAGTACACTGAAGCTTTCTTT.

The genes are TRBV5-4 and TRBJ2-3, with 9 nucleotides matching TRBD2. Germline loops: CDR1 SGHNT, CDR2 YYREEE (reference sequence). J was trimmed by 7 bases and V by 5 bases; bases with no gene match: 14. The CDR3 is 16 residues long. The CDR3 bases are TGTGCCAGCAGTCCCCGGGATAGCGGGAGTTCCAATACGCAGTATTTT. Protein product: CASSPRDSGSSNTQYF. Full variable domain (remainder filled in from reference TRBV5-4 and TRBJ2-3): ETGVTQSPTHLIKTRGQQVTLRCSSQSGHNTVSWYQQALGQGPQFIFQYYREEENGRGNFPPRFSGLQFPNYSSELNVNALELDDSALYLCASSPRDSGSSNTQYFGPGTRLTVL.

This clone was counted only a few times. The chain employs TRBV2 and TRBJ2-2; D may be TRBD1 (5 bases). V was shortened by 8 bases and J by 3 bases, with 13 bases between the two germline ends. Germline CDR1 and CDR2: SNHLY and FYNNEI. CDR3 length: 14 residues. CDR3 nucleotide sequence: TGTGCCAGCGGCAGGGCGAAGGACACCGGGGAGCTGTTTTTT. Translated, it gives CASGRAKDTGELFF.

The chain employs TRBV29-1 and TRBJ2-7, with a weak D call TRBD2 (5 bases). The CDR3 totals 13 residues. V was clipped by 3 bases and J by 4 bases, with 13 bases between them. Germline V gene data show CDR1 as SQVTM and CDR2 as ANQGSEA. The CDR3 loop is CSVERAEGYEQYF. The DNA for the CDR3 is TGCAGCGTTGAGAGGGCGGAAGGATACGAGCAGTACTTC.

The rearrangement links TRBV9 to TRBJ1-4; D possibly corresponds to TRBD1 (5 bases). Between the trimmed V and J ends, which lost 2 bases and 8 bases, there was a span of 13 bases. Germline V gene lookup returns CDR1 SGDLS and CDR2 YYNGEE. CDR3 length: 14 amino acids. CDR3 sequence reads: CASSVSGAGEKLFF. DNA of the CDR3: TGTGCCAGCAGCGTTTCCGGGGCGGGGGAAAAACTGTTTTTT. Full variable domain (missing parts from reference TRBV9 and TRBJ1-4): DSGVTQTPKHLITATGQRVTLRCSPRSGDLSVYWYQQSLDQGLQFLIQYYNGEERAKGNILERFSAQQFPDLHSELNLSSLELGDSALYFCASSVSGAGEKLFFGSGTQLSVL.

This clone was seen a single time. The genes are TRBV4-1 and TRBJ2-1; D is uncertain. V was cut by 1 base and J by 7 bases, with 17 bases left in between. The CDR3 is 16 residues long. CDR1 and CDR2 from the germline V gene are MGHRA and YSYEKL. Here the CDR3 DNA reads TGCGCCAGCAGCCAAGGAAGAACCCGAGGTGATAATGAGCAGTTCTTC. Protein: CASSQGRTRGDNEQFF.

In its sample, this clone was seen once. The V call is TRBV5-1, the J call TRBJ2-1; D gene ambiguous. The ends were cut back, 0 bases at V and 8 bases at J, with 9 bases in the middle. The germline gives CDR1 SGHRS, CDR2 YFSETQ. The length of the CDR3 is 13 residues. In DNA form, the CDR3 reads TGCGCCAGCAGCTTGGGGTTTGTAGATGAGCAGTTCTTC. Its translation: CASSLGFVDEQFF.